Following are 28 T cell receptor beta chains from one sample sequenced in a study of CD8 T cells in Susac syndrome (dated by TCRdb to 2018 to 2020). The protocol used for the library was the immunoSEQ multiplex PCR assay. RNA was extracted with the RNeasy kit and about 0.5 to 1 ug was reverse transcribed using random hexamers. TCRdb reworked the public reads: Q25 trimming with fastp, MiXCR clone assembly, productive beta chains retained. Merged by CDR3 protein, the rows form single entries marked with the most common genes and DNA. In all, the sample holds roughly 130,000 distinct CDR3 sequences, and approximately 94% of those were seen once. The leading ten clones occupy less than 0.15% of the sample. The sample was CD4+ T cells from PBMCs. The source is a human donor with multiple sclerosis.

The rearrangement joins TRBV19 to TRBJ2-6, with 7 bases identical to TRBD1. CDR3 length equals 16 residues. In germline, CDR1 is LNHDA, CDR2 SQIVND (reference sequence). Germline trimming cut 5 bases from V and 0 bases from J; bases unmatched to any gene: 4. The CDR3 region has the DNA TGTGCCAGTAGTCCTGGGACAGCCTCTGGGGCCAACGTCCTGACTTTC. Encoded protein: CASSPGTASGANVLTF.

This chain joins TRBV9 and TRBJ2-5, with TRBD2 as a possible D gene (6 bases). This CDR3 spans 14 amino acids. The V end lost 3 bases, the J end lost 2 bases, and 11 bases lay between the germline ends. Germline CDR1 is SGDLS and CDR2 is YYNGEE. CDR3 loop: CASSERRVQETQYF. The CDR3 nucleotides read TGTGCCAGCAGCGAGAGGAGGGTTCAAGAGACCCAGTACTTC.

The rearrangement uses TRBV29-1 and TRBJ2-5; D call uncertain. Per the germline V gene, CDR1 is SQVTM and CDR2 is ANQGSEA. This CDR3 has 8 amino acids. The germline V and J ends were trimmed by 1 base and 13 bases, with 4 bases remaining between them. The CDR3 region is CSVEGGYF. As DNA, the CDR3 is TGCAGCGTTGAAGGAGGGTACTTC.

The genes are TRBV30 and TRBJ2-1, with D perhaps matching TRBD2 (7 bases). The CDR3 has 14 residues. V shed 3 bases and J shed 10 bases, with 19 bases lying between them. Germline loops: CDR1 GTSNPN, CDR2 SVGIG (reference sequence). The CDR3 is CAWRPDLGRGEQFF. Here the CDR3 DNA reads TGTGCCTGGAGACCCGATTTGGGGAGGGGGGAGCAGTTCTTC. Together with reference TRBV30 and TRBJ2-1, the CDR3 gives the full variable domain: SQTIHQWPATLVQPVGSPLSLECTVEGTSNPNLYWYRQAAGRGLQLLFYSVGIGQISSEVPQNLSASRPQDRQFILSSKKLLLSDSGFYLCAWRPDLGRGEQFFGPGTRLTVL.

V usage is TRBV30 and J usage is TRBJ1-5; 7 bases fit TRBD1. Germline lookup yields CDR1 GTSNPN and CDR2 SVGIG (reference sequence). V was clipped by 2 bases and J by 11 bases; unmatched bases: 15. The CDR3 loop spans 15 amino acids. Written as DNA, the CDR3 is TGTGCCTGGAGTCCGGAGACAGGGCCCCAAAGGGCCCAGCATTTT. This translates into CAWSPETGPQRAQHF.

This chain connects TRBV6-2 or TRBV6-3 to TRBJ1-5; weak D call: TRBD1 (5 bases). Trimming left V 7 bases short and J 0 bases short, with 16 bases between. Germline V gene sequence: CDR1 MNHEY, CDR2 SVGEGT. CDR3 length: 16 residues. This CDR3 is CASTHSTAPSNQPQHF. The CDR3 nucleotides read TGTGCCAGCACCCATTCGACAGCGCCTAGCAATCAGCCCCAGCATTTT.

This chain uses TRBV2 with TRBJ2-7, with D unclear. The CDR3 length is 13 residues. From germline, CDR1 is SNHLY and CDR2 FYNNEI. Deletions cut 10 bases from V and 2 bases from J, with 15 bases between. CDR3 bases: TGTGCCACCCATATCACCCCCGCCTACGAGCAGTACTTC. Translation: CATHITPAYEQYF.

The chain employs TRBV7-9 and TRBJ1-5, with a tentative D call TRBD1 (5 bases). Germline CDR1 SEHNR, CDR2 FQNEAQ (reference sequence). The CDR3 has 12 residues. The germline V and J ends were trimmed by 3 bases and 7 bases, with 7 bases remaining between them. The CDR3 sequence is CASSFGDQPQHF. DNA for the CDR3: TGTGCCAGCAGCTTTGGGGACCAGCCCCAGCATTTT.

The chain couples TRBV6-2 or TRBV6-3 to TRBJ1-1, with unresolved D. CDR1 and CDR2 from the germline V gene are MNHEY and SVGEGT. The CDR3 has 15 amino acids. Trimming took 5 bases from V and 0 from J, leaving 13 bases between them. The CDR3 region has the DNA TGTGCCAGCAGTCACGAGGCAGCCATGAACACTGAAGCTTTCTTT. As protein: CASSHEAAMNTEAFF.

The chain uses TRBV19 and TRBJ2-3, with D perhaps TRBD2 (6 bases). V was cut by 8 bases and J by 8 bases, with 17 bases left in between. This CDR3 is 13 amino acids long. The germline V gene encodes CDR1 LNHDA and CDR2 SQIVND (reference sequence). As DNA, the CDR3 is TGTGCCAGTCGGGACTTGCCTGGAGGTACGCAGTATTTT. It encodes CASRDLPGGTQYF.

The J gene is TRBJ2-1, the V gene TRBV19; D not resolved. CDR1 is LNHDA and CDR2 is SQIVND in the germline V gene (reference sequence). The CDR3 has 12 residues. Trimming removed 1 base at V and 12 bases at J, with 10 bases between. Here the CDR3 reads CASSIVGRGQFF. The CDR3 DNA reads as TGTGCCAGTAGTATAGTAGGAAGAGGGCAGTTCTTC.

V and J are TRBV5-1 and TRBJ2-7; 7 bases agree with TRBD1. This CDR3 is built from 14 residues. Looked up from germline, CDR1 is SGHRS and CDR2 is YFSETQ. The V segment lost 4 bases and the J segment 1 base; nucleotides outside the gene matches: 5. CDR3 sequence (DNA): TGCGCCAGCAGCGTGGACAGGCCTTCCTACGAGCAGTACTTC. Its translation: CASSVDRPSYEQYF.

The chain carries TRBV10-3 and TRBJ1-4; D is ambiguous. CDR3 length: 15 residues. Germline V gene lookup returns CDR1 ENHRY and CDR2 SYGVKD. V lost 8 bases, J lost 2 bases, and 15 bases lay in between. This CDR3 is CAISPRAGTNEKLFF. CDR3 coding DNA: TGTGCCATCTCCCCACGCGCGGGGACTAATGAAAAACTGTTTTTT.

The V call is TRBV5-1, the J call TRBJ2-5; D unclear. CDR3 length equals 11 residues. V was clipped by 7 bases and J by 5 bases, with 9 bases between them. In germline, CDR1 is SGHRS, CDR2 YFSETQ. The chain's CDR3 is CASWSEETQYF. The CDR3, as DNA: TGCGCCAGCTGGTCGGAGGAGACCCAGTACTTC. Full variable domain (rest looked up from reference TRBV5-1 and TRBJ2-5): KAGVTQTPRYLIKTRGQQVTLSCSPISGHRSVSWYQQTPGQGLQFLFEYFSETQRNKGNFPGRFSGRQFSNSRSEMNVSTLELGDSALYLCASWSEETQYFGPGTRLLVL.

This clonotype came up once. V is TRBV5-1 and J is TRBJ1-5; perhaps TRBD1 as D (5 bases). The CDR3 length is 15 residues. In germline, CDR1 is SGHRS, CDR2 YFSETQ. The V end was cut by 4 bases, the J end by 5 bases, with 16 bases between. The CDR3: CASSISGSVDQPQHF. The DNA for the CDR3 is TGCGCCAGCAGCATATCAGGGTCGGTAGATCAGCCCCAGCATTTT.

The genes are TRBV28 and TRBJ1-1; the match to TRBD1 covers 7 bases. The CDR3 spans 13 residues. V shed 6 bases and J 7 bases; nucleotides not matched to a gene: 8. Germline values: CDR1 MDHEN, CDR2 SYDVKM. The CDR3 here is CASRVGGSDEAFF. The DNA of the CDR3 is TGTGCCAGCAGGGTAGGGGGCTCGGATGAAGCTTTCTTT.

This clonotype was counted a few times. Here the CDR3 reads CATSDSGRGTDTQYF. DNA for the CDR3: TGTGCCACCAGTGATTCTGGCAGGGGAACAGATACGCAGTATTTT. This sequence joins TRBV24-1 and TRBJ2-3, with a weak D call TRBD1 (6 bases). This CDR3 is built from 15 residues. The V gene lost 2 bases and the J gene lost 3 bases, with 11 bases spanning the gap. The germline V gene encodes CDR1 KGHDR and CDR2 SFDVKD.

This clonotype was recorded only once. In DNA, the CDR3 is TGCGCCAGCAGCCCAGGGACCCTCGTAAACTATGGCTACACCTTC. It translates to CASSPGTLVNYGYTF. The rearrangement joins TRBV4-1 to TRBJ1-2; TRBD1 is a possible D gene (5 bases). The CDR3 loop spans 15 amino acids. Trimming removed 4 bases from V and 2 bases from J, with 14 bases in between. Germline-derived CDR1 and CDR2 are MGHRA and YSYEKL.

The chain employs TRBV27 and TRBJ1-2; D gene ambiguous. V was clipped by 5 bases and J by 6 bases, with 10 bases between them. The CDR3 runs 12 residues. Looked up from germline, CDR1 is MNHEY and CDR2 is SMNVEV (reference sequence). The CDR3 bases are TGTGCCAGCAGTCGGGGTAATGATGGCTACACCTTC. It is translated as CASSRGNDGYTF.

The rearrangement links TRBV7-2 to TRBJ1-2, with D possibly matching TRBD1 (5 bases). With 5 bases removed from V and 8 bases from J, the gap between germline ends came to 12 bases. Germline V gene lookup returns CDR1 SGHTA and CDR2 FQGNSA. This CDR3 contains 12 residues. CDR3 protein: CASSIAQGGYTF. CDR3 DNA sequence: TGTGCCAGCAGCATCGCTCAGGGCGGCTACACCTTC.

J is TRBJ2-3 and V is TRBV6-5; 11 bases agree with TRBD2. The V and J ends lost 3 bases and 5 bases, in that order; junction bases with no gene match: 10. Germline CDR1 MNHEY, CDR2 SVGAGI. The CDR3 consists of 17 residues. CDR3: CASSYRRSSGRGDTQYF. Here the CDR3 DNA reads TGTGCCAGCAGTTATCGCCGGAGTAGCGGGAGGGGAGATACGCAGTATTTT.

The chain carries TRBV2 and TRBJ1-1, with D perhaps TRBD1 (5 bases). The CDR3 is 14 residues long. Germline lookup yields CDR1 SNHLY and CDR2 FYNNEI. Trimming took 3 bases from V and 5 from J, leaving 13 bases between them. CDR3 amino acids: CASSDRGLWTEAFF. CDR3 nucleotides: TGTGCCAGCAGTGATAGGGGTCTATGGACTGAAGCTTTCTTT.

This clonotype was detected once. The CDR3 bases are TGTGCCTTAGGGGCAGATACGCAGTATTTT. It is translated as CALGADTQYF. V is TRBV30 and J is TRBJ2-3, with D perhaps TRBD1 (5 bases). Germline V gene lookup returns CDR1 GTSNPN and CDR2 SVGIG (reference sequence). Trimming left V 7 bases short and J 4 bases short, with 6 bases between. There are 10 residues in the CDR3.

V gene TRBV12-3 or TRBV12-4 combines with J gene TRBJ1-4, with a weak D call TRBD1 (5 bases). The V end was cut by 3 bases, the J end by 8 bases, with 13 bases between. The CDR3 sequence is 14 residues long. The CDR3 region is CASSFRQGGEKLFF. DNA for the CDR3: TGTGCCAGCAGTTTCCGGCAGGGAGGGGAAAAACTGTTTTTT.

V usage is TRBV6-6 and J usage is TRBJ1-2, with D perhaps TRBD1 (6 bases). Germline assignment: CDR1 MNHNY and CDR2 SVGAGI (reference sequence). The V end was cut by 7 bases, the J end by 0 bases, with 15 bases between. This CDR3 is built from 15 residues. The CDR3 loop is CASTGRQEANYGYTF. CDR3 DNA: TGTGCCAGCACCGGTAGACAGGAAGCTAACTATGGCTACACCTTC.

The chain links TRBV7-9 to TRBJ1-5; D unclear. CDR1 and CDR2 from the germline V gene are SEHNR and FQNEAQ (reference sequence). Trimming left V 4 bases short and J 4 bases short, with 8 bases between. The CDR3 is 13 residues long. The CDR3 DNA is TGTGCCAGCAGCTCGGGCGGGAATCAGCCCCAGCATTTT. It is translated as CASSSGGNQPQHF.

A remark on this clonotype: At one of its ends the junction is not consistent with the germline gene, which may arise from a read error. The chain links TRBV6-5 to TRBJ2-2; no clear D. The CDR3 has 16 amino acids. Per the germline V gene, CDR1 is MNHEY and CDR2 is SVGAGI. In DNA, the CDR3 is TGTGCCAGCAGTTACTCCTTTTCATTGAACCCCGGGGAGCTGTTTTTT. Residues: CASSYSFSLNPGELFF.

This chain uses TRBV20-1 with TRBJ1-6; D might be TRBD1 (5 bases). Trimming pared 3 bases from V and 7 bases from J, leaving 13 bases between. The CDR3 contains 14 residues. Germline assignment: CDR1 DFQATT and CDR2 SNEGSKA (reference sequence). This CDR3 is CSASVGLLNSPLHF. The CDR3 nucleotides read TGCAGTGCTAGTGTGGGACTTTTGAATTCACCCCTCCACTTT.